These 18 T cell receptor beta chains came from one sample sequenced in a study of blood T cells in healthy people across ages. With a J-beta primer mix and a sample-barcoded 5' primer, a second PCR ran roughly 6 to 11 cycles. Each CDR3 protein is one row after TCRdb ran MiXCR on the 5' RACE reads. The profile shows about 730,000 distinct CDR3 sequences, approximately 43% of them singletons. The sample was blood. The receptors stem from a woman aged 60 to 75 in good health.

The V and J genes are TRBV6-5 and TRBJ1-5, with D hard to call. The V and J ends lost 6 bases and 0 bases respectively, with 6 bases between them. This CDR3 has 13 residues. Germline loops: CDR1 MNHEY, CDR2 SVGAGI. The CDR3 region has the DNA TGTGCCAGCAGAGCAAATAGCAATCAGCCCCAGCATTTT. It is translated as CASRANSNQPQHF.

This clonotype came up a few times. J is TRBJ1-2 and V is TRBV27; D is possibly TRBD1 (6 bases). This CDR3 has 15 residues. Trimming removed 0 bases at V and 7 bases at J, with 15 bases between. In germline, CDR1 is MNHEY, CDR2 SMNVEV (reference sequence). The CDR3 coding sequence is TGTGCCAGCAGTTTATCAGGGACAATACGGTCTGGCTACACCTTC. Translated: CASSLSGTIRSGYTF.

The chain links TRBV7-9 to TRBJ2-4; possibly TRBD1 or TRBD2 for D (5 bases each). V lost 5 bases and J 3 bases, leaving 14 bases between the germline ends. CDR3 length: 15 amino acids. CDR1 and CDR2 from the germline V gene are SEHNR and FQNEAQ (reference sequence). In nucleotides, the CDR3 is TGTGCCAGCAGCCCGGGACCCCGAGGCAAAAACATTCAGTACTTC. Translation: CASSPGPRGKNIQYF.

This clonotype showed up just a few times. J is TRBJ2-1 and V is TRBV9, with TRBD2 matching over 7 bases. The germline V gene encodes CDR1 SGDLS and CDR2 YYNGEE. V lost 0 bases to trimming and J lost 8 bases; unmatched junction nucleotides: 8. This CDR3 spans 15 amino acids. CDR3 sequence reads: CASSVAGLGGDEQFF. As DNA, the CDR3 is TGTGCCAGCAGCGTAGCGGGACTGGGAGGGGATGAGCAGTTCTTC.

The sample holds a few counts of this clonotype. The CDR3 coding sequence is TGTGCCAGCAGTTTCAGCCGTGGGGGTAGCGGGGTATACGAGCAGTACTTC. This translates into CASSFSRGGSGVYEQYF. The V gene is TRBV27, the J gene TRBJ2-7; 8 bases map to TRBD2. Losses at the gene ends were 3 bases for V and 4 bases for J; bases not matched to a gene: 14. CDR1 MNHEY and CDR2 SMNVEV come from the germline V gene (reference sequence). This CDR3 comprises 17 residues.

The chain employs TRBV7-2 and TRBJ2-4; the match to TRBD2 covers 11 bases. The DNA matches TRBJ2-7 better at its end, which makes the J call doubtful. Germline assignment: CDR1 SGHTA and CDR2 FQGNSA. This CDR3 spans 16 amino acids. The CDR3, as DNA: TGTGCCAGCAGCTCCCAGTCTAGCGGGAGGCGTTACGAGCAGTACTTC. It codes for CASSSQSSGRRYEQYF.

This clonotype occurred a few times. This chain links TRBV4-2 with TRBJ2-3; D not resolved. The CDR3 sequence is 16 residues long. V gave up 0 bases and J gave up 2 bases, with 12 bases separating them. CDR1 is LGHNA and CDR2 is YNFKEQ in the germline V gene. CDR3 sequence (DNA): TGTGCCAGCAGCCAAGATGGGCTTTCCTTCACAGATACGCAGTATTTT. It is translated as CASSQDGLSFTDTQYF.

The chain's CDR3 is CASSRWGQGPYEQYF. The CDR3 DNA reads as TGTGCCAGCTCTCGTTGGGGACAGGGTCCCTACGAGCAGTACTTC. The chain has TRBV27 and TRBJ2-7; TRBD1 matches at 9 bases. V gave up 8 bases and J gave up 2 bases; unmatched junction bases: 10. This CDR3 comprises 15 residues. Germline V lookup: CDR1 MNHEY, CDR2 SMNVEV (reference sequence).

This clonotype was recorded a few times. The V and J genes are TRBV7-3 and TRBJ2-1; 8 bases line up with TRBD2. This CDR3 has 17 residues. J was trimmed by 6 bases and V by 3 bases; bases with no gene match: 13. CDR1 and CDR2 (germline): SGHTA, FQGTGA. Written as DNA, the CDR3 is TGTGCCAGCAGCTTCCACTCAACGGCGGGGGGCTTCAATGAGCAGTTCTTC. Translation gives CASSFHSTAGGFNEQFF.

This clonotype has at least ten counts. The chain uses TRBV27 and TRBJ2-7, with D possibly matching TRBD2 (6 bases). The CDR3 is made up of 17 amino acids. With 6 bases removed from V and 5 bases from J, the gap between germline ends came to 26 bases. CDR1 MNHEY and CDR2 SMNVEV come from the germline V gene (reference sequence). The CDR3 coding sequence is TGTGCCAGCAGCTCGCCGATGCGGCGGGACTTTACGCACGAGCAGTACTTC. This sequence encodes CASSSPMRRDFTHEQYF.

This clonotype has a count of ten or more. V usage is TRBV7-2 and J usage is TRBJ2-5, with D unresolved. The germline V gene has CDR1 SGHTA and CDR2 FQGNSA. V was trimmed by 4 bases and J by 5 bases, leaving 8 bases between them. The CDR3 loop spans 12 amino acids. DNA for the CDR3: TGTGCCAGCAGCTCACTGAGGGAGACCCAGTACTTC. The encoded protein is CASSSLRETQYF.

The J gene is TRBJ1-2, the V gene TRBV4-3; D perhaps matches TRBD1 (5 bases). This CDR3 region has 15 residues. The V end lost 0 bases, the J end lost 4 bases, and 12 bases lay between the germline ends. The V gene's germline CDR1 is LGHNA and CDR2 YSLEER. The CDR3 region has the DNA TGCGCCAGCAGCCAAGAGTGGGGGGAGGTCTATGGCTACACCTTC. Protein product: CASSQEWGEVYGYTF.

The chain links TRBV3-1 to TRBJ2-2, with 9 bases that match TRBD1. This CDR3 contains 16 residues. Germline V lookup: CDR1 LGHDT, CDR2 YNNKEL (reference sequence). Trimming took 2 bases from V and 6 from J; bases not matched to a gene: 7. In nucleotides, the CDR3 is TGTGCCAGCAGCCAACGGACAGGGGCAAGGCCCGGGGAGCTGTTTTTT. Encoded protein: CASSQRTGARPGELFF.

The table lists this clonotype with a few counts. V and J are TRBV6-1 and TRBJ2-4, with D tentatively TRBD1 (5 bases). TRBJ2-7 matches the DNA end more closely, so the J call is doubtful. This CDR3 has 13 residues. Looked up from germline, CDR1 is MNHNS and CDR2 is SASEGT. The CDR3 DNA reads TGTGCCAGCAGTACAGACAGCCAATACGAGCAGTACTTC. Its translation is CASSTDSQYEQYF.

This clonotype appeared a single time. The chain recombines TRBV4-1 with TRBJ2-7, with 7 bases aligning to TRBD2. CDR3 length: 15 amino acids. The V gene end was trimmed by 2 bases and the J gene end by 3 bases; junction bases not matched to a gene: 7. Germline lookup yields CDR1 MGHRA and CDR2 YSYEKL. This CDR3 is CASSQTSDAFYEQYF. The CDR3 DNA sequence: TGCGCCAGCAGCCAAACTAGCGACGCCTTCTACGAGCAGTACTTC.

In its sample, this clonotype was seen a few times. The rearrangement uses TRBV9 and TRBJ2-7, with D possibly called TRBD1 or TRBD2 (6 bases each). Germline V gene data show CDR1 as SGDLS and CDR2 as YYNGEE. The CDR3 extends over 13 amino acids. Trimming stripped 3 bases from V and 6 bases from J, with 13 bases between. The CDR3 spells CASSEGGGPEQYF. In DNA form, the CDR3 reads TGTGCCAGCAGCGAGGGGGGTGGTCCCGAGCAGTACTTC.

V is TRBV6-1 and J is TRBJ2-1, with TRBD1 identical over 9 bases. The CDR3 consists of 17 residues. CDR1 is MNHNS and CDR2 is SASEGT in the germline V gene. After removal of 5 bases from V and 4 bases from J, the junction contained 12 bases not matched to a gene. Here the CDR3 DNA reads TGTGCCAGCAGTATGACAGGGGGGATGGGGAGATACAATGAGCAGTTCTTC. It translates to CASSMTGGMGRYNEQFF.

This clonotype was detected only a few times. The chain has TRBV7-3 and TRBJ2-1, with 13 bases aligning to TRBD2. Germline assignment: CDR1 SGHTA and CDR2 FQGTGA. This CDR3 is built from 16 residues. The V and J ends lost 5 bases and 7 bases, in that order; junction bases with no gene match: 8. The CDR3 is CASSLGGLAGKNEQFF. The DNA for the CDR3 is TGTGCCAGCAGCCTCGGGGGACTAGCGGGGAAGAATGAGCAGTTCTTC.